Described below is a single T cell receptor beta chain sequence and its context. No antigen is known for it. The data stem from a study of cytomegalovirus exposure and HLA in healthy donors. The CDR3 consists of 12 residues. The V gene lost 1 base and the J gene lost 4 bases, with 4 bases spanning the gap. CDR1 is LGHNA and CDR2 is YNFKEQ in the germline V gene. Study-level results: Using the classifier, cytomegalovirus status was reportedly diagnosed with high specificity and sensitivity.

Vbeta (60) and Jbeta (13) primers were used in the PCR. The assay was immunoSEQ multiplex PCR, and TCRdb's table has in-frame clones only and misses some. The data show 150,000 or so clones, with around three quarters seen just once and approximately 3% held by the top ten. The chain employs TRBV4-2 and TRBJ2-5; D not certain. The sequencing sample was made of PBMCs. The sequence came from a woman aged 40 to 50 in good health and CMV-seronegative. The DNA for the CDR3 is TGTGCCAGCAGCCAAGCGGGAGAGACCCAGTACTTC. This gives the protein CASSQAGETQYF.